This TCR beta chain derives from a study of shared clonotypes between healthy human individuals. Study results and caveats: Sample collection involved blood only; tissue repertoires are likely different.

Some 30,000 T cell genomes, or 200 to 250 ng DNA, went into the sorted-subset replicate PCRs. Data came from immunoSEQ multiplex PCR; TCRdb stores just in-frame clones and leaves some out. The sample contains more than 2,000,000 clones, more than 80% of which appear only once. This clone was recorded only once. Its matching antigen is unknown. The germline V and J ends were trimmed by 0 bases and 4 bases, with 9 bases remaining between them. Looked up from germline, CDR1 is SEHNR and CDR2 is FQNEAQ (reference sequence). This CDR3 has 14 amino acids. Specimen: naive CD4+ T cells from PBMCs. Subset specified: CD45RA+ positively selected. The sequence came from a young man in good health. Some clones in this sample may be carry-over from other donors' samples. The chain links TRBV7-9 to TRBJ2-5; D gene uncertain. The CDR3 protein is CASSLAGLRETQYF. The CDR3 DNA follows: TGTGCCAGCAGCTTAGCCGGGTTGCGAGAGACCCAGTACTTC.